This TCR beta chain was identified in a study of T cell responses to AZD1222 COVID-19 vaccine. Study-level results: Repertoires were obtained only post-peak T cell response.

This CDR3 region has 13 residues. V was clipped by 8 bases and J by 3 bases; unmatched bases: 3. In germline, CDR1 is MNHEY, CDR2 SVGAGI. On this clone itself: What it recognizes is unknown.

Only in-frame clones appear in the TCRdb table, and some are missing; sequencing was by immunoSEQ multiplex PCR. This sample carries about 83,000 clones, roughly 90% of them seen once, and the ten largest clones take around 5.1%. This receptor was taken from an adult in good health. The source material was peripheral blood, sampled on day 0 of MenACWY control vaccination. The chain recombines TRBV6-5 with TRBJ2-2, with 7 positions matching TRBD1. CDR3 residues: CASDRADTGELFF. The CDR3 nucleotides read TGTGCCAGCGACAGGGCGGACACCGGGGAGCTGTTTTTT.